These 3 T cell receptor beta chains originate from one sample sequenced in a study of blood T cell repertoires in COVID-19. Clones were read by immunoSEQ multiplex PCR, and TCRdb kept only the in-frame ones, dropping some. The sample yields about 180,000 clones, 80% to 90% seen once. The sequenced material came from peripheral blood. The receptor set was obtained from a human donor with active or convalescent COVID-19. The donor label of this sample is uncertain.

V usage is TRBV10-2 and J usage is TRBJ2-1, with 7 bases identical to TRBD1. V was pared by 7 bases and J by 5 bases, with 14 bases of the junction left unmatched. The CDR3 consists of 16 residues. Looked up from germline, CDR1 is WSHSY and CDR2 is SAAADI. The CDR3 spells CASNGAKGQRNNEQFF. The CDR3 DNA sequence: TGCGCCAGCAACGGGGCTAAGGGACAGCGGAACAATGAGCAGTTCTTC.

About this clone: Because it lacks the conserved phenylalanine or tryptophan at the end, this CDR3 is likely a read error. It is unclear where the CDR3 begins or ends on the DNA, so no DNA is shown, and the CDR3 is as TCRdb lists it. Here the CDR3 reads CASSIGARGRFFV. J is TRBJ1-1 and V is TRBV19; the table's D call, TRBD1, was not checked against the DNA. Inclusive of both ends, the CDR3 amounts to 13 amino acids. Germline CDR1 and CDR2: LNHDA and SQIVND (reference sequence).

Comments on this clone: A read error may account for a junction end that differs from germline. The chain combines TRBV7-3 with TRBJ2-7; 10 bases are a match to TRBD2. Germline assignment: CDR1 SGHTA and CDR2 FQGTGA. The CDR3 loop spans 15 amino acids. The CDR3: CAGSLTSGNTYEQYF. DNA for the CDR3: TGTGCCGGCAGCTTAACTAGCGGGAACACCTACGAGCAGTACTTC.